Below, one T cell receptor (beta chain) is given with its context. Method: immunoSEQ multiplex PCR; TCRdb's copy keeps in-frame clones and lacks some. The table includes 150,000 to 200,000 clones, about 91% detected once. The sample comes from a study of T cell responses to AZD1222 COVID-19 vaccine. Germline CDR1 reads SGHRS; CDR2 reads YFSETQ. V lost 0 bases and J 3 bases, leaving 9 bases between the germline ends. The CDR3 covers 14 residues. Sequencing was performed on peripheral blood, taken on day 0 of AZD1222 vaccination. The V gene is TRBV5-1, the J gene TRBJ2-5, with D unresolved. This TCR was sampled from an adult in good health. CDR3 loop: CASSLGRDKETQYF. CDR3 coding DNA: TGCGCCAGCAGCTTGGGGCGAGATAAAGAGACCCAGTACTTC. The full variable domain, in which reference TRBV5-1 and TRBJ2-5 provide the parts outside the CDR3, is KAGVTQTPRYLIKTRGQQVTLSCSPISGHRSVSWYQQTPGQGLQFLFEYFSETQRNKGNFPGRFSGRQFSNSRSEMNVSTLELGDSALYLCASSLGRDKETQYFGPGTRLLVL.